Detailed here is one TCR beta chain. Data came from immunoSEQ multiplex PCR; TCRdb stores just in-frame clones and leaves some out. Among about 1 million clones listed, approximately 68% were seen once. These data belong to a study of shared clonotypes between healthy human individuals. Per germline, CDR1 SEHNR and CDR2 FQNEAQ (reference sequence). The CDR3 runs to 16 residues. The V end was cut by 5 bases, the J end by 4 bases, with 17 bases between. The J gene is TRBJ1-4, the V gene TRBV7-9; D is unclear. This clonotype was obtained from a man between 18 and 29 years old in good health. Sequencing was carried out using memory CD4+ T cells sorted from blood. The subset was: CD45RA-negative fraction. This CDR3 reads CASSILVGFGNEKLFF. CDR3 in DNA: TGTGCCAGCAGCATCCTTGTGGGCTTCGGTAATGAAAAACTGTTTTTT.